Here is one T cell receptor beta chain with its context. The data stem from a study of shared clonotypes between healthy human individuals. Deep-level running was used for the assay. Data came from immunoSEQ multiplex PCR; TCRdb stores just in-frame clones and leaves some out. This sample has around 500,000 clones, with over 65% found just once. The germline V gene has CDR1 MNHEY and CDR2 SMNVEV (reference sequence). The length of the CDR3 is 14 residues. With 3 bases removed from V and 1 base from J, the gap between germline ends came to 7 bases. The chain carries TRBV27 and TRBJ1-3; no clear D gene. The sequenced material came from PBMCs. The receptor was derived from a woman between 35 and 50 years old in good health. Some clones in this sample may be carry-over from other donors' samples. CDR3 region: CASSFSRSGNTIYF. The DNA of the CDR3 is TGTGCCAGCAGTTTTTCTAGGTCTGGAAACACCATATATTTT.